This T cell receptor beta chain was observed in a study of vaccination effects on CD4 cells after COVID-19. Study details: BNT162b2 vaccine or mRNA-1273 vaccine was given to participants in two doses.

Using immunoSEQ multiplex PCR, the repertoire was profiled, and TCRdb retains in-frame clones only, with some absent. The top ten clones hold roughly 3% of a sample with around 60,000 clones, over 65% of them seen once. As regards this clone: What it recognizes is unknown.

Culture proceeded for nine to eleven days, and CD4+ T cells were then isolated. Study conclusions and caveats: Both infection-induced and vaccine-induced clones contracted markedly at late post-vaccination timepoints.

V lost 6 bases to trimming and J lost 2 bases; unmatched junction nucleotides: 5. The CDR3 runs 15 residues. Germline lookup yields CDR1 KGHSH and CDR2 LQKENI. This sequence joins TRBV18 and TRBJ1-4; 8 bases map to TRBD1. The specimen comprised CD4+ T cells from PBMCs cultured without peptide, sampled before COVID-19 vaccination. The receptor was isolated from a human donor who received a COVID-19 vaccine. The CDR3 bases are TGTGCCAGCTCGGAACGACAGGGGACTAATGAAAAACTGTTTTTT. Protein: CASSERQGTNEKLFF.